The T cell receptor beta chain under discussion was sequenced for a study of T cell responses to AZD1222 COVID-19 vaccine. The study, taken as a whole, reports: CD4 TCRs associated with vaccination spanned spike, dominating at 160-218 and 743-854. The sample set comprised mostly white British donors with more females, and clonal diversity was possibly underestimated. Nearly half of spike-specific TCRs reportedly target variant regions that are unmutated in the B.1.351 and B.1.1.7 variants.

TCRdb keeps only in-frame clones here, not all; method: immunoSEQ multiplex PCR. The table includes more than 110,000 clones, almost 95% detected once. In this sample, this clone turned up once. The antigen remains undetermined. Some second doses came at about 4 weeks and others at about 12 weeks; these were pooled. This sequence originates from an adult who received the AZD1222 COVID-19 vaccine. The input for sequencing was peripheral blood, taken 28 days after the second AZD1222 dose.

CDR3 residues: CASSPAPRGTNGYTF. The CDR3 bases are TGTGCCAGCAGCCCGGCTCCTAGGGGGACAAATGGCTACACCTTC. The J gene is TRBJ1-2, the V gene TRBV11-2, with D possibly being TRBD1 (6 bases). Germline CDR1 reads SGHAT; CDR2 reads FQNNGV. The CDR3 runs to 15 residues. The V end lost 5 bases, the J end lost 6 bases, and 19 bases lay between the germline ends.